The present T cell receptor (beta chain) was sequenced within a study of graft-versus-host responses after intestinal transplantation. Background on the study: Recipients got multivisceral, liver-intestinal, or isolated intestinal transplants. General observations from the study: Circulating GvH clones peaking coincided with falling HvG clones soon after transplant.

Assay: immunoSEQ multiplex PCR; the TCRdb copy retains only in-frame clones and omits some. Here the sample spans about 120,000 clones, 95% being singletons. This clone was counted a single time. Antigen specificity is unknown. This specimen was unstimulated CD8+ T cells sorted from spleen or lymph node cells, taken before intestinal transplant. This TCR was recovered from a human donor who received an intestinal transplant.

For the CDR3, the DNA is TGTGCCACCAGCAGACAGAGAGATCAGCCCCAGCATTTT. This sequence encodes CATSRQRDQPQHF. This chain uses TRBV15 with TRBJ1-5; no firm D call. There are 13 residues in the CDR3. Germline assignment: CDR1 LNHNV and CDR2 YYDKDF (reference sequence). V was trimmed by 2 bases and J by 5 bases, leaving 7 bases between them.